Below, 26 T cell receptor beta chains from the same sample are listed, as sequenced in a study of T cell changes during pregnancy in multiple sclerosis. TCRdb's copy holds only in-frame clones and misses some; the assay was immunoSEQ multiplex PCR. The sample carries 50,000 to 70,000 clones, around 91% recorded once. Specimen: peripheral blood, collected after pregnancy. Receptors originate from a female donor in good health, enrolled as a control in a pregnancy study.

The chain links TRBV2 to TRBJ1-1; no reliable D call. Germline lookup yields CDR1 SNHLY and CDR2 FYNNEI. CDR3 length: 16 residues. V was trimmed by 7 bases and J by 5 bases, leaving 23 bases between them. CDR3 residues: CASTQTGNPGRTEAFF. DNA for the CDR3: TGTGCCAGCACGCAAACCGGGAACCCCGGCCGGACTGAAGCTTTCTTT. Filled out from reference TRBV2 and TRBJ1-1, the complete variable domain reads EPEVTQTPSHQVTQMGQEVILRCVPISNHLYFYWYRQILGQKVEFLVSFYNNEISEKSEIFDDQFSVERPDGSNFTLKIRSTKLEDSAMYFCASTQTGNPGRTEAFFGQGTRLTVV.

This clone appeared once. The chain is built from TRBV6-5 and TRBJ1-2; D gene ambiguous. CDR1 is MNHEY, CDR2 SVGAGI, per germline. The CDR3 sequence is 16 residues long. Trimming removed 0 bases from V and 4 bases from J, with 15 bases in between. CDR3 region: CASSYSGQNPLYGYTF. The CDR3, as DNA: TGTGCCAGCAGTTACTCTGGGCAAAACCCACTCTATGGCTACACCTTC.

The chain employs TRBV6-6 and TRBJ2-2; the match to TRBD2 covers 8 bases. CDR1 and CDR2 from the germline V gene are MNHNY and SVGAGI (reference sequence). Trimming took 5 bases from V and 2 from J; bases not matched to a gene: 4. The CDR3 has 15 amino acids. The DNA for the CDR3 is TGTGCCAGCAGTCCCGGGGGGGTAAACACCGGGGAGCTGTTTTTT. Translation: CASSPGGVNTGELFF.

V and J are TRBV6-5 and TRBJ2-6; D not certain. Germline CDR1 is MNHEY and CDR2 is SVGAGI. CDR3 length: 15 residues. V lost 2 bases to trimming and J lost 1 base, with 6 bases between them. This CDR3 is CASSYALSGANVLTF. CDR3 bases: TGTGCCAGCAGTTACGCTCTATCTGGGGCCAACGTCCTGACTTTC.

This clone was counted once. V gene TRBV19 combines with J gene TRBJ1-1; 7 bases agree with TRBD1. The CDR3 has 15 residues. In germline, CDR1 is LNHDA, CDR2 SQIVND (reference sequence). The V segment lost 5 bases and the J segment 0 bases; nucleotides outside the gene matches: 6. CDR3 nucleotide sequence: TGTGCCAGTAGTTTCGGGACAGAAATGAACACTGAAGCTTTCTTT. It is translated as CASSFGTEMNTEAFF. Based on the CDR3 plus reference TRBV19 and TRBJ1-1, the full variable domain is DGGITQSPKYLFRKEGQNVTLSCEQNLNHDAMYWYRQDPGQGLRLIYYSQIVNDFQKGDIAEGYSVSREKKESFPLTVTSAQKNPTAFYLCASSFGTEMNTEAFFGQGTRLTVV.

CDR3 in DNA: TGTGCCAGCAGGTTACCCCTCAGGGGGACGGACACTGAAGCTTTCTTT. Amino acids: CASRLPLRGTDTEAFF. V gene TRBV13 combines with J gene TRBJ1-1, with 7 bases aligning to TRBD1. This CDR3 is built from 16 residues. Losses at the gene ends were 6 bases for V and 3 bases for J; bases not matched to a gene: 13. Germline CDR1 PRHDT, CDR2 FYEKMQ (reference sequence).

This clone appeared once. The J gene is TRBJ1-2, the V gene TRBV2, with 7 bases aligning to TRBD1. Germline loops: CDR1 SNHLY, CDR2 FYNNEI. V gave up 6 bases and J gave up 3 bases; unmatched junction bases: 1. The CDR3 sequence is 12 residues long. This CDR3 is CASSGTDYGYTF. CDR3 in DNA: TGTGCCAGCAGCGGGACAGACTATGGCTACACCTTC.

The chain joins TRBV10-3 to TRBJ1-5; TRBD1 matches 7 bases. V was clipped by 11 bases and J by 3 bases; unmatched bases: 7. Per germline, CDR1 ENHRY and CDR2 SYGVKD. The CDR3 is made up of 13 amino acids. This CDR3 reads CASGRGDNQPQHF. The CDR3 coding sequence is TGTGCCTCGGGCAGGGGGGACAATCAGCCCCAGCATTTT.

This clone has a single count. The V gene is TRBV4-2, the J gene TRBJ2-7; the D gene is possibly TRBD1 (5 bases). The CDR3 runs to 15 residues. Trimming cost V 4 bases and J 3 bases, with 16 bases left between them. In germline, CDR1 is LGHNA, CDR2 YNFKEQ. The chain's CDR3 is CASSLRAGQNYEQYF. Here the CDR3 DNA reads TGTGCCAGCAGCCTACGCGCAGGGCAGAACTACGAGCAGTACTTC.

The chain has TRBV7-2 and TRBJ1-2; no clear D. V lost 5 bases to trimming and J lost 2 bases, with 9 bases between them. This CDR3 region has 13 residues. Per the germline V gene, CDR1 is SGHTA and CDR2 is FQGNSA. In DNA, the CDR3 is TGTGCCAGCAGCGTACCGGGGAACTATGGCTACACCTTC. Its translation is CASSVPGNYGYTF. Supplemented by reference TRBV7-2 and TRBJ1-2, the full variable domain reads GAGVSQSPSNKVTEKGKDVELRCDPISGHTALYWYRQSLGQGLEFLIYFQGNSAPDKSGLPSDRFSAERTGGSVSTLTIQRTQQEDSAVYLCASSVPGNYGYTFGSGTRLTVV.

This clone was picked up one time. The chain joins TRBV30 to TRBJ1-2; a possible D gene is TRBD1 (5 bases). The germline V gene has CDR1 GTSNPN and CDR2 SVGIG (reference sequence). Trimming stripped 0 bases from V and 3 bases from J, with 8 bases between. The length of the CDR3 is 13 residues. CDR3 DNA: TGTGCCTGGAGTGTACGGGGGGACTATGGCTACACCTTC. Translating gives CAWSVRGDYGYTF.

This clone was observed once. This chain links TRBV9 with TRBJ1-4, with TRBD1 matching over 11 bases. The CDR3 has 14 residues. Trimming took 2 bases from V and 8 from J; bases not matched to a gene: 2. Germline CDR1 and CDR2: SGDLS and YYNGEE. CDR3 DNA: TGTGCCAGCAGCGTCGGGACAGGGGGGGAAAAACTGTTTTTT. Encoded protein: CASSVGTGGEKLFF.

The chain recombines TRBV6-5 with TRBJ2-4; the D gene is possibly TRBD2 (6 bases). The CDR3 contains 13 residues. Germline values: CDR1 MNHEY, CDR2 SVGAGI. V was cut by 7 bases and J by 6 bases, with 13 bases left in between. The CDR3 here is CASTTAGRNIQYF. CDR3 sequence (DNA): TGTGCCAGCACCACCGCGGGACGAAACATTCAGTACTTC.

A single count supports this clone. The J gene is TRBJ2-1, the V gene TRBV2; TRBD2 matches at 7 bases. Germline assignment: CDR1 SNHLY and CDR2 FYNNEI. After removal of 11 bases from V and 1 base from J, the junction contained 5 bases not matched to a gene. This CDR3 comprises 13 residues. The CDR3 region has the DNA TGTGCCGGCGGGGGAGGGTCCTACAATGAGCAGTTCTTC. Its protein product is CAGGGGSYNEQFF.

J is TRBJ1-6 and V is TRBV19, with a tentative D call TRBD1 (5 bases). The V end lost 2 bases, the J end lost 0 bases, and 20 bases lay between the germline ends. Germline V gives CDR1 LNHDA, CDR2 SQIVND (reference sequence). This CDR3 has 20 amino acids. The CDR3 protein is CASSISPGRAWSSYNSPLHF. The CDR3, as DNA: TGTGCCAGTAGTATATCACCGGGCAGGGCCTGGAGCTCCTATAATTCACCCCTCCACTTT.

This chain connects TRBV7-2 to TRBJ1-2; the match to TRBD1 covers 8 bases. V lost 5 bases, J lost 3 bases, and 2 bases stayed unmatched. Germline V CDR1 and CDR2: SGHTA, FQGNSA. The CDR3 has 13 amino acids. CDR3 amino acids: CASSPTGDYGYTF. CDR3 nucleotides: TGTGCCAGCAGCCCGACAGGGGACTATGGCTACACCTTC.

This sequence joins TRBV6-6 and TRBJ1-1; 7 nucleotides agree with TRBD1. With 3 bases clipped from V and 10 bases from J, the junction kept 14 bases outside the gene matches. Germline lookup yields CDR1 MNHNY and CDR2 SVGAGI (reference sequence). The CDR3 length is 15 residues. CDR3 bases: TGTGCCAGCAGTTATCCCCGGGACAGAAGACTCGCAGCTTTCTTT. It is translated as CASSYPRDRRLAAFF.

The rearrangement links TRBV5-1 to TRBJ1-4, with 9 bases that match TRBD1. Germline loops: CDR1 SGHRS, CDR2 YFSETQ. Germline trimming cut 7 bases from V and 6 bases from J; bases unmatched to any gene: 10. This CDR3 is 15 amino acids long. CDR3 DNA sequence: TGCGCCAGCTTCCCGGGGGACAGGGTTCATGAAAAACTGTTTTTT. This translates into CASFPGDRVHEKLFF.

The V call is TRBV7-9, the J call TRBJ1-1; 8 nucleotides align to TRBD1. The V and J ends lost 5 bases and 6 bases, in that order; junction bases with no gene match: 8. The germline V gene has CDR1 SEHNR and CDR2 FQNEAQ (reference sequence). This CDR3 has 14 amino acids. In nucleotides, the CDR3 is TGTGCCAGCAGCCGGTCCGGGACAGGCTCTGAAGCTTTCTTT. This gives the protein CASSRSGTGSEAFF.

The chain links TRBV2 to TRBJ1-5, with 9 bases fitting TRBD1. This CDR3 has 14 residues. From germline, CDR1 is SNHLY and CDR2 FYNNEI. V lost 4 bases and J lost 6; bases outside the gene matches: 4. The chain's CDR3 is CASSGTGVLQPQHF. DNA of the CDR3: TGTGCCAGCAGTGGGACAGGGGTTCTTCAGCCCCAGCATTTT.

V gene TRBV7-6 combines with J gene TRBJ2-5, with 7 bases fitting TRBD1. Unmatched junction bases numbered 3, after V lost 6 bases and J lost 2 bases. Germline values: CDR1 SGHVS, CDR2 FNYEAQ. The CDR3 has 13 residues. This chain's CDR3 is CASSWTGQETQYF. The CDR3 DNA sequence: TGTGCCAGCAGTTGGACAGGTCAAGAGACCCAGTACTTC.

A single count supports this clone. This sequence joins TRBV15 and TRBJ1-5, with D hard to call. V dropped 0 bases and J dropped 8 bases, with 8 bases sitting between them. Germline CDR1 reads LNHNV; CDR2 reads YYDKDF (reference sequence). The CDR3 sequence is 13 residues long. The CDR3 DNA sequence: TGTGCCACCAGCAGAGATACCTCGGAGCCCCAGCATTTT. It is translated as CATSRDTSEPQHF.

The J gene is TRBJ1-1, the V gene TRBV5-1, with a weak D call TRBD1 (5 bases). V was shortened by 3 bases and J by 0 bases, with 12 bases between the two germline ends. Per the germline V gene, CDR1 is SGHRS and CDR2 is YFSETQ. The CDR3 sequence is 15 residues long. Here the CDR3 reads CASSYTTDMNTEAFF. The CDR3 nucleotides read TGCGCCAGCAGCTACACGACAGATATGAACACTGAAGCTTTCTTT.

V and J are TRBV7-9 and TRBJ2-7; 14 positions match TRBD2. Germline trimming cut 5 bases from V and 3 bases from J; bases unmatched to any gene: 12. Germline loops: CDR1 SEHNR, CDR2 FQNEAQ (reference sequence). The CDR3 length is 18 residues. The CDR3 DNA is TGTGCCAGCAGCCTGACTAGCGGGGGGGCTATATCGGGCTACGAGCAGTACTTC. Protein product: CASSLTSGGAISGYEQYF.

The chain employs TRBV11-2 and TRBJ2-3; 8 bases agree with TRBD2. After removal of 5 bases from V and 5 bases from J, the junction contained 6 bases not matched to a gene. CDR3 length: 14 residues. Germline V gives CDR1 SGHAT, CDR2 FQNNGV. The CDR3 is CASSRGLDLDTQYF. The CDR3 nucleotides are TGTGCCAGCAGCCGGGGACTAGATTTAGATACGCAGTATTTT.

V usage is TRBV11-1 and J usage is TRBJ2-2, with D possibly matching TRBD2 (6 bases). The V gene's germline CDR1 is SGHAT and CDR2 FQDESV (reference sequence). The CDR3 is made up of 14 amino acids. The V gene lost 1 base and the J gene lost 7 bases, with 10 bases spanning the gap. CDR3 sequence: CASSLETRYGELFF. The CDR3 nucleotides are TGTGCCAGCAGCTTAGAGACTAGGTACGGGGAGCTGTTTTTT.